The T cell receptor (beta chain) described here comes from a study of shared clonotypes between healthy human individuals. Only in-frame clones appear in the TCRdb table, and some are missing; sequencing was by immunoSEQ multiplex PCR. The sample holds some 1,600,000 clones; nearly 99% are singletons and the top ten take approximately 0.45%. Germline V gene lookup returns CDR1 SGDLS and CDR2 YYNGEE. The CDR3 sequence is 12 residues long. V was pared by 2 bases and J by 7 bases, with 9 bases between. This chain links TRBV9 with TRBJ1-1; D unclear. The origin of this receptor is a man younger than 40 in good health. Sequenced input: naive CD4+ T cells sorted from blood. The subset is: CD45RA+ positively selected. The CDR3 nucleotides read TGTGCCAGCAGCGTTTCAGGCGTTGAAGCTTTCTTT. Encoded protein: CASSVSGVEAFF.